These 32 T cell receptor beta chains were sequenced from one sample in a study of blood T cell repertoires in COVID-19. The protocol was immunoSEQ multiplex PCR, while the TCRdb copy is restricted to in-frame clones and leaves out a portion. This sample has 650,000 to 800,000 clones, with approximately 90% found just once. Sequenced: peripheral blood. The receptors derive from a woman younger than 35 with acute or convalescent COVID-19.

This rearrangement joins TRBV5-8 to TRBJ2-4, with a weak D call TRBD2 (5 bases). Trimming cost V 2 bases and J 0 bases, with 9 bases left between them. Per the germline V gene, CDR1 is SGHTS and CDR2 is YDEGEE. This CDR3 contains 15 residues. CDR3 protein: CASSFGILAKNIQYF. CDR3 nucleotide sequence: TGTGCCAGCAGCTTCGGGATACTAGCCAAAAACATTCAGTACTTC.

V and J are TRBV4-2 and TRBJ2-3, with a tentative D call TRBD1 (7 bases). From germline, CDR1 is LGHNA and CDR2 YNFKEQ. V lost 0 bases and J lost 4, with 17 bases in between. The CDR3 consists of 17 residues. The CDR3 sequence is CASSQEGGGVVADTQYF. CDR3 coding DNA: TGTGCCAGCAGCCAAGAAGGGGGCGGGGTAGTGGCAGATACGCAGTATTTT.

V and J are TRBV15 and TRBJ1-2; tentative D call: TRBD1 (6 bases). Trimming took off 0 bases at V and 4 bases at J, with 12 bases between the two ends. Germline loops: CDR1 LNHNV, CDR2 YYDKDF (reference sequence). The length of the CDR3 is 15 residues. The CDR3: CATSRDVGAGYGYTF. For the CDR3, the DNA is TGTGCCACCAGCAGAGATGTGGGGGCCGGCTATGGCTACACCTTC.

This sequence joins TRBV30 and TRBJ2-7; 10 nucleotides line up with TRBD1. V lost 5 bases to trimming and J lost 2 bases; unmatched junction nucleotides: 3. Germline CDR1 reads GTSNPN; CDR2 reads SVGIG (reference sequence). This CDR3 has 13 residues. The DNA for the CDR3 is TGTGCCTGGTCAGGGACAGGGGCCTACGAGCAGTACTTC. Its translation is CAWSGTGAYEQYF.

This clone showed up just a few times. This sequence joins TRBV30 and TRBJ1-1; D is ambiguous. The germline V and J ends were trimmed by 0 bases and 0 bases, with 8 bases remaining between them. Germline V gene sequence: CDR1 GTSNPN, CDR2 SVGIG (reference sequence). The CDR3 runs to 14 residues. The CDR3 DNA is TGTGCCTGGAGTGTAAGGCAGGTGAACACTGAAGCTTTCTTT. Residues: CAWSVRQVNTEAFF.

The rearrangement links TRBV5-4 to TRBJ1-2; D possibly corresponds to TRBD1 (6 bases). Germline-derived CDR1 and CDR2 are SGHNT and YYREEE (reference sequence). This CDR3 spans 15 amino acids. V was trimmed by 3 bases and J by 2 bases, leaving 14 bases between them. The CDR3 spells CASSSTGRGNYGYTF. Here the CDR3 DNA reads TGTGCCAGCAGCTCGACGGGAAGGGGGAACTATGGCTACACCTTC.

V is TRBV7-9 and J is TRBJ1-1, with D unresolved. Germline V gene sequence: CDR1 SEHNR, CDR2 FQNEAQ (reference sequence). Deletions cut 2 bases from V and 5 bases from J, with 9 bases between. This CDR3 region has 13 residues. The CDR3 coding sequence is TGTGCCAGCAGCTTATTTGTACAGACTGAAGCTTTCTTT. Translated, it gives CASSLFVQTEAFF.

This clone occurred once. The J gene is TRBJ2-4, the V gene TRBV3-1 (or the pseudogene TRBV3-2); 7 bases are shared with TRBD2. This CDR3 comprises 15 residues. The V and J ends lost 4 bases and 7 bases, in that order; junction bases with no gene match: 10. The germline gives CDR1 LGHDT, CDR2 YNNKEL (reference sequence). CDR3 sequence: CASSPGGAGTNIQYF. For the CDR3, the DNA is TGTGCCAGCAGCCCCGGGGGAGCGGGGACGAACATTCAGTACTTC.

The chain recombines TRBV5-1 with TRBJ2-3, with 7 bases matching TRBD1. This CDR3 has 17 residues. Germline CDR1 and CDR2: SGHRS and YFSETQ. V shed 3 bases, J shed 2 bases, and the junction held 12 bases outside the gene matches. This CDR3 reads CASSSILRGQITDTQYF. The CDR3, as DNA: TGCGCCAGCAGCTCTATCCTGAGGGGGCAAATCACAGATACGCAGTATTTT.

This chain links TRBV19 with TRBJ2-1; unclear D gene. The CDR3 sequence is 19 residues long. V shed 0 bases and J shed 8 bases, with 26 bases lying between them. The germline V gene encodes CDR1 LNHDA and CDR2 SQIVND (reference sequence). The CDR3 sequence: CASSIDQMPSPSRGYEQFF. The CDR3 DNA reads TGTGCCAGTAGTATAGATCAAATGCCCAGCCCGTCCAGAGGTTATGAGCAGTTCTTC.

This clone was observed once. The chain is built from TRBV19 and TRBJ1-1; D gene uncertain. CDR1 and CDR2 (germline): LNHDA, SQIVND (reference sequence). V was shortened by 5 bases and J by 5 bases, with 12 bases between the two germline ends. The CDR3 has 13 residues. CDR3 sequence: CASSSNTGTEAFF. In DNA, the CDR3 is TGTGCCAGTAGTTCAAATACGGGGACTGAAGCTTTCTTT.

CDR3 sequence reads: CASSDPGGNTIYF. The CDR3 nucleotides read TGTGCCAGCTCTGACCCGGGAGGAAACACCATATATTTT. The genes are TRBV6-6 and TRBJ1-3, with D unresolved. The CDR3 spans 13 residues. CDR1 is MNHNY, CDR2 SVGAGI, per germline (reference sequence). The V end was cut by 8 bases, the J end by 4 bases, with 12 bases between.

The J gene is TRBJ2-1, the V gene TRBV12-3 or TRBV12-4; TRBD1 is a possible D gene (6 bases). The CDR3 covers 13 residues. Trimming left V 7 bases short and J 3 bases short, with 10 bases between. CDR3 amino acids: CASTGDIYNEQFF. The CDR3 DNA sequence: TGTGCCAGCACCGGGGACATCTACAATGAGCAGTTCTTC.

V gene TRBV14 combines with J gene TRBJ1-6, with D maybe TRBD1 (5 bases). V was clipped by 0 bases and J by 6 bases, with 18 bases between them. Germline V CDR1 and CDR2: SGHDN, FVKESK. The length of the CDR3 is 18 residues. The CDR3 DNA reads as TGTGCCAGCAGCCAAGATCTCCCGGGGGGATTTTTTAATTCACCCCTCCACTTT. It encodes CASSQDLPGGFFNSPLHF.

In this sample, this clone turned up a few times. The CDR3: CASSQRLAGGLGDEQFF. The CDR3 nucleotides read TGCGCCAGCAGCCAGAGATTAGCGGGGGGCCTCGGGGATGAGCAGTTCTTC. V is TRBV4-3 and J is TRBJ2-1; 10 bases map to TRBD2. There are 17 residues in the CDR3. Trimming cost V 3 bases and J 8 bases; bases outside gene matches: 13. From germline, CDR1 is LGHNA and CDR2 YSLEER.

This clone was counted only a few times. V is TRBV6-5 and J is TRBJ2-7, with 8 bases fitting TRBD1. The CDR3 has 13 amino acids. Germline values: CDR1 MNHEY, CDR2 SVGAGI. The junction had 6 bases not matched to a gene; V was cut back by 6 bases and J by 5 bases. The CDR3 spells CASRPADRDEQYF. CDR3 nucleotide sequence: TGTGCCAGCAGGCCGGCGGACAGGGACGAGCAGTACTTC.

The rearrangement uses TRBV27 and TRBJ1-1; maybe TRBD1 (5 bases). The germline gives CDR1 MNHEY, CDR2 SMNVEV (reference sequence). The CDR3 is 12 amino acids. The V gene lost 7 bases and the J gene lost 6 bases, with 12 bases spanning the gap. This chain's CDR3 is CASIGGAAEAFF. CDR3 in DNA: TGTGCCAGCATAGGCGGGGCAGCTGAAGCTTTCTTT.

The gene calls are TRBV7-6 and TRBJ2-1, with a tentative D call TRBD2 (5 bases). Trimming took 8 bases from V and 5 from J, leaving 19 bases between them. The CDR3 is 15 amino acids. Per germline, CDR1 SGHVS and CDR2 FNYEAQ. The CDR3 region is CASGLPSGIDNEQFF. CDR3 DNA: TGTGCCAGCGGCCTACCCTCGGGGATAGACAATGAGCAGTTCTTC.

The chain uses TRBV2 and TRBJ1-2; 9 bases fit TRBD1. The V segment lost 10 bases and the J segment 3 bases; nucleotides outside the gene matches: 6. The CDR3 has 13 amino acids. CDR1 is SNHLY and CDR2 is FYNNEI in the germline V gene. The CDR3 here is CATDGTGHYGYTF. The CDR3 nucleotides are TGTGCCACCGACGGGACAGGGCACTATGGCTACACCTTC.

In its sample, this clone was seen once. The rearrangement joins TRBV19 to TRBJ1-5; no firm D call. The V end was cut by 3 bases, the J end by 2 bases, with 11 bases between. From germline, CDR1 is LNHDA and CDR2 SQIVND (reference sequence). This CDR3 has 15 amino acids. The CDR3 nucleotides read TGTGCCAGTAGTATGAGCGGGTATGGCAATCAGCCCCAGCATTTT. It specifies CASSMSGYGNQPQHF.

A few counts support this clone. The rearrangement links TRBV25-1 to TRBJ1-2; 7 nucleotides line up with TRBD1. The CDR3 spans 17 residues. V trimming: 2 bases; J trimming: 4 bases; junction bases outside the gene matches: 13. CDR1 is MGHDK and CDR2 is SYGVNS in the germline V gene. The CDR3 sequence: CASSEPGVHGDSYGYTF. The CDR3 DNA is TGTGCCAGCAGTGAACCGGGGGTCCATGGGGACAGCTATGGCTACACCTTC.

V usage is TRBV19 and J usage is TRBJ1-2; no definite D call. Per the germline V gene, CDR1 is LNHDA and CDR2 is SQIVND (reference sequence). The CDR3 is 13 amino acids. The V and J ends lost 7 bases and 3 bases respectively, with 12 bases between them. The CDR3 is CASTPDGDYGYTF. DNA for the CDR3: TGTGCCAGTACCCCCGACGGGGACTATGGCTACACCTTC.

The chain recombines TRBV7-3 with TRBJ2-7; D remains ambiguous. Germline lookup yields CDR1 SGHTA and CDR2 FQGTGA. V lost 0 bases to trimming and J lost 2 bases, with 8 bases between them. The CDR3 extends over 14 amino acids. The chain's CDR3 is CASSLTWQPYEQYF. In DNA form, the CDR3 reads TGTGCCAGCAGCTTAACTTGGCAACCCTACGAGCAGTACTTC. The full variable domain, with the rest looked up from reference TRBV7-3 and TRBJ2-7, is GAGVSQTPSNKVTEKGKYVELRCDPISGHTALYWYRQSLGQGPEFLIYFQGTGAADDSGLPNDRFFAVRPEGSVSTLKIQRTERGDSAVYLCASSLTWQPYEQYFGPGTRLTVT.

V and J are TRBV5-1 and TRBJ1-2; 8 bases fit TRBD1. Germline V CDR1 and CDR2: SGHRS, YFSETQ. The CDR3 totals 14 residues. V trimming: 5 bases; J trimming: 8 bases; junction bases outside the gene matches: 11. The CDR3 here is CASSFSGGAGGYTF. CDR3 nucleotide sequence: TGCGCCAGCAGTTTTTCAGGGGGCGCGGGCGGCTACACCTTC.

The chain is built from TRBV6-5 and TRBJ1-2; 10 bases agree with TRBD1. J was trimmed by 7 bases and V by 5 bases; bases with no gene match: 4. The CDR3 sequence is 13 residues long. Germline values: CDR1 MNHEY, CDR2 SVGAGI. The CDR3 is CASSLGQGGGYTF. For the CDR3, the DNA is TGTGCCAGCAGTCTAGGACAGGGGGGTGGCTACACCTTC.

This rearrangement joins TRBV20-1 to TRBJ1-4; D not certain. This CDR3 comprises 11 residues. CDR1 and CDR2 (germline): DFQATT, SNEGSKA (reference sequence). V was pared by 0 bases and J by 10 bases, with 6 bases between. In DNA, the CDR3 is TGCAGTGCTAGAGATGGGCGAAAACTGTTTTTT. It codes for CSARDGRKLFF.

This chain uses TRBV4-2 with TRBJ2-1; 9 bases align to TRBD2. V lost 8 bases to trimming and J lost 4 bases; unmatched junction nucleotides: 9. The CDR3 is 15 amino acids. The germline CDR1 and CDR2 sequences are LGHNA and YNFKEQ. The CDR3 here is CASAQREAAYNEQFF. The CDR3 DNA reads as TGTGCCAGCGCCCAGCGGGAGGCCGCATACAATGAGCAGTTCTTC.

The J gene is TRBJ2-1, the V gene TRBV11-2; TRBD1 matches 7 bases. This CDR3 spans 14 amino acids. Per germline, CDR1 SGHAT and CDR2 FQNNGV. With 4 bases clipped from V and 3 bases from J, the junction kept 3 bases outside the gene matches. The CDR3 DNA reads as TGTGCCAGCAGCTCGACAGGGATCTACAATGAGCAGTTCTTC. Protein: CASSSTGIYNEQFF.

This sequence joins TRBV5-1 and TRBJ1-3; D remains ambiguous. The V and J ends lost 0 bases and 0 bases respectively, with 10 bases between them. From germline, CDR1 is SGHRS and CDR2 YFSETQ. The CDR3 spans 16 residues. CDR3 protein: CASSLDPVNSGNTIYF. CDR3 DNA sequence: TGCGCCAGCAGCTTGGATCCGGTGAACTCTGGAAACACCATATATTTT.

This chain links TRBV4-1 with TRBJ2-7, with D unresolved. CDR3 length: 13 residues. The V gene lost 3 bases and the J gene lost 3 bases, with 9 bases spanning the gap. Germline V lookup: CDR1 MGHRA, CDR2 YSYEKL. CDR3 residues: CASSQGSFYEQYF. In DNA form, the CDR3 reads TGCGCCAGCAGCCAGGGCTCTTTCTACGAGCAGTACTTC.

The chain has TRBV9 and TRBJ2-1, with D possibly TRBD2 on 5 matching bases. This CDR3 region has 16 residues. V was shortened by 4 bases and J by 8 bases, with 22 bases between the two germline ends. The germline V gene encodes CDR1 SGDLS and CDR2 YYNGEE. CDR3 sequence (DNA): TGTGCCAGCAGCCCCAGAGGGTTCATCGGAGGAGATGAGCAGTTCTTC. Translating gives CASSPRGFIGGDEQFF.

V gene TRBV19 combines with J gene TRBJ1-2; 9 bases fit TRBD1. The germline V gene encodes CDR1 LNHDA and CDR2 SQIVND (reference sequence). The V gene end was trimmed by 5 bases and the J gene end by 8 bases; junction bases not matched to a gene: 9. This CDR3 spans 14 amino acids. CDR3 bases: TGTGCCAGTAGTCCGGGACAGGGATTCTGGGGCTACACCTTC. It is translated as CASSPGQGFWGYTF.